The following is a TCR beta chain sequence with its context. The sample originates from a study of T cell responses to AZD1222 COVID-19 vaccine. Between the trimmed V and J ends, which lost 11 bases and 2 bases, there was a span of 19 bases. CDR1 SGHNT and CDR2 YENEEA come from the germline V gene. The CDR3 consists of 15 residues. Sequencing used immunoSEQ multiplex PCR; TCRdb keeps in-frame clones, though not all of them. This table has approximately 130,000 clones, about 94% appearing once. This receptor was identified in an adult in good health. The sample was peripheral blood, taken on day 0 of AZD1222 vaccination. The chain couples TRBV11-3 to TRBJ1-5; a weak D match, TRBD1 (6 bases). Written as DNA, the CDR3 is TGTGCCGCGTGGGGGGTGGGGACATGCAATCAGCCCCAGCATTTT. Residues: CAAWGVGTCNQPQHF.